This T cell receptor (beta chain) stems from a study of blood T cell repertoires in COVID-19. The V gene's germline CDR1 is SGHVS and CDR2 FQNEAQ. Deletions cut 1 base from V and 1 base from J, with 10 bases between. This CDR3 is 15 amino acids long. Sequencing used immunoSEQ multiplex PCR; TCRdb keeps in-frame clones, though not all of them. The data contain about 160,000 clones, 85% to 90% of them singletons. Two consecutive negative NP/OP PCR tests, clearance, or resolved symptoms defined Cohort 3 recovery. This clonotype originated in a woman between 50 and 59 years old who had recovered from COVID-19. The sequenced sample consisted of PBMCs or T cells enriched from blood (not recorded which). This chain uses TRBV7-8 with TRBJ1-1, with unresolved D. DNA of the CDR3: TGTGCCAGCAGCTTAGTTCTGGGCAAGAACACTGAAGCTTTCTTT. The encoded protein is CASSLVLGKNTEAFF.